These 25 T cell receptor beta chains share one sample of origin, sequenced in a study of EBV T-cell therapy then PD-1 blockade in nasopharyngeal carcinoma. The assay was immunoSEQ multiplex PCR, and TCRdb's table has in-frame clones only and misses some. This table has 22,000 or so clones, 82% appearing once. The treatment is: AdE1-LMPpoly-expanded autologous EBV-specific T-cell therapy followed by anti-PD-1 nivolumab. Their target antigens are unknown. The material sequenced was CD8+ T cells from blood, taken at day -245 from a patient whose treatment included autologous EBV-specific T cells and nivolumab. These receptors were taken from a man aged 35 to 55 with nasopharyngeal carcinoma.

The rearrangement uses TRBV7-6 and TRBJ2-7; D unresolved. The CDR3 runs 11 residues. CDR1 and CDR2 from the germline V gene are SGHVS and FNYEAQ. Deletions cut 5 bases from V and 2 bases from J, with 4 bases between. CDR3 protein: CASSSTYEQYF. The CDR3 region has the DNA TGTGCCAGCAGCAGTACCTACGAGCAGTACTTC.

The rearrangement joins TRBV6-6 to TRBJ1-6; a possible D gene is TRBD1 (5 bases). CDR3 length: 14 residues. V gave up 2 bases and J gave up 13 bases, with 15 bases separating them. Germline-derived CDR1 and CDR2 are MNHNY and SVGAGI (reference sequence). The CDR3 region is CASSYRQGDRPLHF. The DNA for the CDR3 is TGTGCCAGCAGTTACAGGCAGGGTGATAGGCCCCTCCACTTT.

Concerning this clone: Other DNA sequences in this specimen translate into the identical CDR3. The chain carries TRBV6-4 and TRBJ1-1; D not resolved. The V gene's germline CDR1 is MRHNA and CDR2 SNTAGT. Trimming removed 2 bases at V and 1 base at J, with 8 bases between. This CDR3 region has 14 residues. CDR3 nucleotides: TGTGCCAGCAGTGACGGCACTGAGAACACTGAAGCTTTCTTT. Translation gives CASSDGTENTEAFF.

This chain joins TRBV9 and TRBJ2-2; D call uncertain. This CDR3 contains 16 residues. V lost 0 bases and J lost 6, with 15 bases in between. In germline, CDR1 is SGDLS, CDR2 YYNGEE. The CDR3 is CASSVGSGPFSGELFF. The DNA for the CDR3 is TGTGCCAGCAGCGTAGGATCAGGACCTTTTTCCGGGGAGCTGTTTTTT.

V usage is TRBV6-1 and J usage is TRBJ2-3; 10 bases are shared with TRBD1. J lost 1 base, V lost 3 bases, and 4 bases had no gene match. CDR3 length: 16 residues. The germline V gene has CDR1 MNHNS and CDR2 SASEGT. The CDR3 region has the DNA TGTGCCAGCAGTGAGATGACAGGGGGCGGCACAGATACGCAGTATTTT. Translating it yields CASSEMTGGGTDTQYF.

This clone has only a few counts. This rearrangement joins TRBV4-3 to TRBJ1-1; 11 bases are a match to TRBD1. The V segment lost 0 bases and the J segment 4 bases; nucleotides outside the gene matches: 4. CDR3 length equals 16 residues. Germline V gene data show CDR1 as LGHNA and CDR2 as YSLEER. Written as DNA, the CDR3 is TGCGCCAGCAGCCAAGACGCCGGGACAGGGGGCACTGAAGCTTTCTTT. Protein: CASSQDAGTGGTEAFF.

The rearrangement links TRBV9 to TRBJ1-3; no firm D call. The CDR3 is 15 amino acids. Germline CDR1 and CDR2: SGDLS and YYNGEE. Trimming removed 0 bases at V and 2 bases at J, with 9 bases between. The CDR3 region has the DNA TGTGCCAGCAGCGTAGCTCCGCGGACTGGAAACACCATATATTTT. Its translation is CASSVAPRTGNTIYF.

A note on this clone: Relative to the germline gene, one junction end is altered; a read error may explain this. CDR3 protein: CAGSSSYDRRNGYTF. The CDR3 DNA sequence: TGTGCCGGCAGCTCATCTTACGACAGGAGGAACGGCTACACCTTC. This chain links TRBV7-6 with TRBJ1-2, with D possibly being TRBD1 (6 bases). Germline V gene sequence: CDR1 SGHVS, CDR2 FNYEAQ. The CDR3 runs to 15 residues.

The chain employs TRBV6-5 and TRBJ2-7; 10 nucleotides match TRBD1. Germline V lookup: CDR1 MNHEY, CDR2 SVGAGI. The CDR3 has 14 residues. The junction had 2 bases not matched to a gene; V was cut back by 2 bases and J by 4 bases. For the CDR3, the DNA is TGTGCCAGCAGTTACATGGACAGGGGGTACGAGCAGTACTTC. Translation gives CASSYMDRGYEQYF.

This clone was picked up a small number of times. The chain carries TRBV7-2 and TRBJ2-3; D is unclear. V was pared by 5 bases and J by 0 bases, with 12 bases between. Germline V gene lookup returns CDR1 SGHTA and CDR2 FQGNSA. This CDR3 has 15 amino acids. CDR3 DNA sequence: TGTGCCAGCAGCCTGATGGCGGCTAGCACAGATACGCAGTATTTT. It encodes CASSLMAASTDTQYF.

The J gene is TRBJ2-1, the V gene TRBV6-2 or TRBV6-3; weak D call: TRBD1 (7 bases). The CDR3 is 15 residues long. V was trimmed by 6 bases and J by 1 base, leaving 13 bases between them. CDR1 is MNHEY and CDR2 is SVGEGT in the germline V gene. The CDR3 nucleotides are TGTGCCAGCAGCCAGGGGGGAGAATCCTACAATGAGCAGTTCTTC. It is translated as CASSQGGESYNEQFF.

The rearrangement uses TRBV6-1 and TRBJ2-1; 12 bases fit TRBD2. Germline assignment: CDR1 MNHNS and CDR2 SASEGT. Trimming removed 3 bases from V and 8 bases from J; junction bases left unmatched: 5. The CDR3 is made up of 15 amino acids. CDR3 residues: CASSDDLAGGYEQFF. DNA of the CDR3: TGTGCCAGCAGTGACGATCTAGCGGGGGGGTATGAGCAGTTCTTC.

CDR3 protein: CASSQGSVTGLFYGYTF. As DNA, the CDR3 is TGTGCCAGCAGCCAAGGAAGTGTGACAGGGCTCTTCTATGGCTACACCTTC. The chain recombines TRBV4-2 with TRBJ1-2; 7 bases align to TRBD1. The CDR3 loop spans 17 amino acids. Germline V gene data show CDR1 as LGHNA and CDR2 as YNFKEQ. Trimming at V came to 1 base and at J to 4 bases, leaving 12 bases not matched to a gene.

The chain employs TRBV6-1 and TRBJ1-5; possible D gene TRBD1, 6 bases. CDR3 length equals 13 residues. Trimming removed 3 bases from V and 5 bases from J, with 8 bases in between. CDR1 MNHNS and CDR2 SASEGT come from the germline V gene. The CDR3 reads CASSEQGHQPQHF. CDR3 coding DNA: TGTGCCAGCAGTGAGCAGGGGCATCAGCCCCAGCATTTT.

This chain uses TRBV20-1 with TRBJ2-7; 10 nucleotides match TRBD1. The CDR3 is 11 residues long. Trimming took 6 bases from V and 7 from J; bases not matched to a gene: 3. The V gene's germline CDR1 is DFQATT and CDR2 SNEGSKA (reference sequence). The CDR3 is CSAVDRGEQYF. The CDR3 nucleotides are TGCAGTGCGGTGGACAGGGGGGAGCAGTACTTC.

This clone was observed a few times. This chain connects TRBV7-9 to TRBJ2-1, with 7 bases matching TRBD1. Germline trimming cut 5 bases from V and 2 bases from J; bases unmatched to any gene: 9. The length of the CDR3 is 16 residues. Germline CDR1 reads SEHNR; CDR2 reads FQNEAQ (reference sequence). The chain's CDR3 is CASSVQGIVTYNEQFF. The CDR3, as DNA: TGTGCCAGCAGCGTACAGGGGATTGTTACCTACAATGAGCAGTTCTTC. Variable domain in full (rest from reference TRBV7-9 and TRBJ2-1): DTGVSQNPRHKITKRGQNVTFRCDPISEHNRLYWYRQTLGQGPEFLTYFQNEAQLEKSRLLSDRFSAERPKGSFSTLEIQRTEQGDSAMYLCASSVQGIVTYNEQFFGPGTRLTVL.

The genes are TRBV28 and TRBJ1-2; the match to TRBD1 covers 10 bases. CDR1 and CDR2 from the germline V gene are MDHEN and SYDVKM. J gave up 5 bases and V 8 bases, and 11 bases lay outside the gene matches. The CDR3 sequence is 15 residues long. DNA for the CDR3: TGTGCCAGCGTTGGTTCCGGGACAGGGGTATATGGCTACACCTTC. Protein: CASVGSGTGVYGYTF.

The chain is built from TRBV2 and TRBJ2-7, with 8 bases identical to TRBD1. J was trimmed by 5 bases and V by 5 bases; bases with no gene match: 8. The CDR3 loop spans 14 amino acids. Germline CDR1 reads SNHLY; CDR2 reads FYNNEI. The CDR3, as DNA: TGTGCCAGCAGTACCCGGGACAGGCCCCACGAGCAGTACTTC. This codes for CASSTRDRPHEQYF.

There are a few counts of this clone. The rearrangement uses TRBV6-2 or TRBV6-3 and TRBJ1-5; TRBD1 is a possible D gene (5 bases). The ends were cut back, 6 bases at V and 4 bases at J, with 13 bases in the middle. The CDR3 runs 14 residues. Germline V CDR1 and CDR2: MNHEY, SVGEGT. In nucleotides, the CDR3 is TGTGCCAGCAGCACCGGGACGGAGAATCAGCCCCAGCATTTT. Translating it yields CASSTGTENQPQHF.

V is TRBV9 and J is TRBJ2-7; TRBD1 matches at 10 bases. The CDR3 covers 14 residues. The V segment lost 3 bases and the J segment 3 bases; nucleotides outside the gene matches: 3. Germline V gene sequence: CDR1 SGDLS, CDR2 YYNGEE. The CDR3 DNA reads as TGTGCCAGCAGCGCCGGGACAGGGGACTACGAGCAGTACTTC. Translated: CASSAGTGDYEQYF.

The J gene is TRBJ2-7, the V gene TRBV25-1, with D perhaps given as TRBD1 or TRBD2 (5 bases each). Germline CDR1 MGHDK, CDR2 SYGVNS. The CDR3 is made up of 13 amino acids. Trimming pared 4 bases from V and 3 bases from J, leaving 10 bases between. CDR3 residues: CASSAGRVYEQYF. The CDR3 nucleotides are TGTGCCAGCAGTGCGGGACGGGTCTACGAGCAGTACTTC.

The V and J genes are TRBV6-4 and TRBJ1-4; weak D call: TRBD1 (6 bases). The V end was cut by 0 bases, the J end by 5 bases, with 13 bases between. This CDR3 contains 16 residues. In germline, CDR1 is MRHNA, CDR2 SNTAGT. Here the CDR3 reads CASSDSGGGINEKLFF. In DNA form, the CDR3 reads TGTGCCAGCAGTGACTCTGGGGGGGGCATAAATGAAAAACTGTTTTTT.

Regarding this clone: In the same sample, other DNA sequences code for this CDR3. As DNA, the CDR3 is TGTGCCAGCAGTGACTCAGGGGGCTCTGGGGCCAACGTCCTGACTTTC. This translates into CASSDSGGSGANVLTF. The J gene is TRBJ2-6, the V gene TRBV6-4, with D possibly being TRBD1 (6 bases). Germline lookup yields CDR1 MRHNA and CDR2 SNTAGT. The V end was cut by 0 bases, the J end by 0 bases, with 6 bases between. The CDR3 is made up of 16 amino acids.

This clone was seen only once. This sequence joins TRBV18 and TRBJ2-1; 7 bases map to TRBD2. V dropped 6 bases and J dropped 9; count of bases not matched to a gene: 20. The CDR3 extends over 17 amino acids. The germline gives CDR1 KGHSH, CDR2 LQKENI. The CDR3 here is CASSSGTTSRRVGEQFF. CDR3 coding DNA: TGTGCCAGCTCCTCCGGGACTACCTCCCGCCGCGTTGGTGAGCAGTTCTTC.

This clone was seen a single time. The chain carries TRBV4-1 and TRBJ2-7; D might be TRBD2 (5 bases). This CDR3 has 14 amino acids. Germline CDR1 and CDR2: MGHRA and YSYEKL. The V end lost 0 bases, the J end lost 2 bases, and 8 bases lay between the germline ends. CDR3 bases: TGCGCCAGCAGCCAAGAAGGACTCGCCTACGAGCAGTACTTC. This gives the protein CASSQEGLAYEQYF.